This TCR beta chain was sequenced in a study of cytomegalovirus exposure and HLA in healthy donors. Study information: From HLA-typed donors, an early data release held about 92 million unique TCRs. Study-level results: Later work showed greater clonal expansion in HLA-associated TCR beta chains than in equally common others.

Primers: 60 Vbeta forward and 13 Jbeta reverse. Sequencing was performed with immunoSEQ multiplex PCR; in TCRdb, only in-frame clones are kept and a portion is missing. The table lists around 140,000 clones, approximately 80% of them singletons. As to this clone: Its target is not known.

The V and J ends lost 4 bases and 3 bases respectively, with 20 bases between them. The CDR3 sequence is 17 residues long. Germline V gives CDR1 SGHVS, CDR2 FNYEAQ. The source material was PBMCs. This TCR derives from a woman aged 18-30 years in good health and CMV-seropositive. The rearrangement uses TRBV7-6 and TRBJ2-3, with a weak D call TRBD1 (5 bases). In nucleotides, the CDR3 is TGTGCCAGCAGCTCTGGAACGCGCGACAGAGCAACAGATACGCAGTATTTT. As protein: CASSSGTRDRATDTQYF.